A selection of T cell receptor beta chains follows, all from one sample in a study of blood T cell repertoires in COVID-19. Method: immunoSEQ multiplex PCR; TCRdb's copy keeps in-frame clones and lacks some. The sample gives 100,000 or so clones, about 81% of which show up once; 15% to 20% is in the top ten. Sequencing was performed on peripheral blood. Receptors were obtained from a woman aged 55-70 years with acute or convalescent COVID-19. Both conserved end residues are part of each CDR3. The D gene is left open where the match is weak. Some rows have no size entry. The others give once, few or many, or a class for an expanded clone.

J: TRBJ2-1; size: NA; V: TRBV6-5; D: NA; DNA: TGTGCCAGCAGTCGACAGAGCTCCTACAATGAGCAGTTCTTC; CDR3: CASSRQSSYNEQFF
J: TRBJ1-2; size: NA; V: TRBV9; D: TRBD1; DNA: TGTGCCAGCACCCCAATGGACAGGAGCTATGGCTACACCTTC; CDR3: CASTPMDRSYGYTF
J: TRBJ1-2; size: NA; V: TRBV3-1/TRBV3-2; D: NA; DNA: TGTGCCAGCAGCCAAGCGACAGGTCATATAAACTATGGCTACACCTTC; CDR3: CASSQATGHINYGYTF
J: TRBJ1-1; size: few; V: TRBV2; D: NA; DNA: TGTGCCAGCAGAAAGGGGCTTAACACTGAAGCTTTCTTT; CDR3: CASRKGLNTEAFF
J: TRBJ1-5; size: NA; V: TRBV10-3; D: TRBD1; DNA: TGTGCCATCAGTACAGGGGTTCAACAGCCCCAGCATTTT; CDR3: CAISTGVQQPQHF
J: TRBJ2-7; size: NA; V: TRBV10-3; D: NA; DNA: TGTGCCATCAGTGAGTCGTCAGGGGCAGGCGACGAGCAGTACTTC; CDR3: CAISESSGAGDEQYF
J: TRBJ1-3; size: NA; V: TRBV10-3; D: TRBD1; DNA: TGTGCCATCAGCCTCGACAGGGTAGGAAACACCATATATTTT; CDR3: CAISLDRVGNTIYF
J: TRBJ1-1; size: NA; V: TRBV29-1; D: NA; DNA: TGCAGCGTTGGAGGCACTGAAGCTTTCTTT; CDR3: CSVGGTEAFF
J: TRBJ2-4; size: NA; V: TRBV5-1; D: NA; DNA: TGCGCCAGCAGCTTGTCAGGGAACATTCAGTACTTC; CDR3: CASSLSGNIQYF
J: TRBJ1-2; size: NA; V: TRBV7-9; D: NA; DNA: TGTGCCAGCACCGGACAGAATAACTATGGCTACACCTTC; CDR3: CASTGQNNYGYTF
J: TRBJ2-7; size: few; V: TRBV19; D: NA; DNA: TGTGCCAGTAGTATCTCCCAGGGAGGCTACGAGCAGTACTTC; CDR3: CASSISQGGYEQYF
J: TRBJ1-1; size: NA; V: TRBV19; D: NA; DNA: TGTGCCAGTACAGGAACTGAAGCTTTCTTT; CDR3: CASTGTEAFF
J: TRBJ1-1; size: NA; V: TRBV7-6; D: NA; DNA: TGTGCCAGCAGCTCGGGGCTGGGGGCAACTGAAGCTTTCTTT; CDR3: CASSSGLGATEAFF
J: TRBJ2-2; size: NA; V: TRBV27; D: NA; DNA: TGTGCCAGCAGTTCCCGCCCCAACAGGGTCTGGGAGCTGTTTTTT; CDR3: CASSSRPNRVWELFF
J: TRBJ2-1; size: once; V: TRBV4-2; D: TRBD1; DNA: TGTGCCAGCAGCCATGGACAGGGTAGTCACAATGAGCAGTTCTTC; CDR3: CASSHGQGSHNEQFF
J: TRBJ1-1; size: NA; V: TRBV23-1; D: TRBD1; DNA: TGCGCCAGCAGTCAATCGGGGGACAGGCGGTCAGCTTTCTTT; CDR3: CASSQSGDRRSAFF
J: TRBJ2-3; size: NA; V: TRBV11-2; D: TRBD2; DNA: TGTGCCAGCAGTCCTAGCGGGGGGGCGACAGATACGCAGTATTTT; CDR3: CASSPSGGATDTQYF
J: TRBJ2-7; size: once; V: TRBV7-8; D: TRBD2; DNA: TGTGCCAGCAGCTTGGCCGGGGGGGCTCGGGAGCAGTACTTC; CDR3: CASSLAGGAREQYF
J: TRBJ1-2; size: NA; V: TRBV6-2/TRBV6-3; D: NA; DNA: TGTGCCAGCAGTCCCTCGGGAGGGCCCTATGGCTACACCTTC; CDR3: CASSPSGGPYGYTF
J: TRBJ1-3; size: NA; V: TRBV2; D: NA; DNA: TGTGCCAGCAGTGAGGGCAGAAAAAACACCATATATTTT; CDR3: CASSEGRKNTIYF
J: TRBJ1-1; size: NA; V: TRBV5-6; D: NA; DNA: TGTGCCAGCAGCTTGGACTACAGCGGCACTGAAGCTTTCTTT; CDR3: CASSLDYSGTEAFF
J: TRBJ1-2; size: few; V: TRBV11-2; D: NA; DNA: TGTGCCAGCAGCTCCTCGGGAGGGAGCTATGGCTACACCTTC; CDR3: CASSSSGGSYGYTF